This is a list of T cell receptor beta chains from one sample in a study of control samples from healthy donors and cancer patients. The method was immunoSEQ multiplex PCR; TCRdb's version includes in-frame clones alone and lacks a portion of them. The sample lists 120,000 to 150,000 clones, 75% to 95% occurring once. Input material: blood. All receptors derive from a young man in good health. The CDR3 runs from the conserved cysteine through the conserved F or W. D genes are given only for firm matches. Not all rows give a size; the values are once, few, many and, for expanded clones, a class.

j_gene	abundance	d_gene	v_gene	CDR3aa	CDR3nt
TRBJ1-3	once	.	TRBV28	CASSLMVISGNTIYF	TGTGCCAGCAGTTTAATGGTCATCTCTGGAAACACCATATATTTT
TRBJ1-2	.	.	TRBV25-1	CASSEFRQEDYGYTF	TGTGCCAGCAGTGAATTCCGACAGGAGGATTATGGCTACACCTTC
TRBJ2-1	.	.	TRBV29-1	CSVEDLGAHEQFF	TGCAGCGTTGAAGATCTGGGTGCCCATGAGCAGTTCTTC
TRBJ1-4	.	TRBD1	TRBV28	CASSLGGQVNEKLFF	TGTGCCAGCAGTTTGGGCGGACAGGTTAATGAAAAACTGTTTTTT
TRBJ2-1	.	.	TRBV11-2	CASSWGIHNEQFF	TGTGCCAGCAGCTGGGGAATTCACAATGAGCAGTTCTTC
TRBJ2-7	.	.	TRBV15	CATTEDYEQYF	TGTGCCACCACTGAGGACTACGAGCAGTACTTC
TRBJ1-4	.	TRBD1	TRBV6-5	CASSHWTGDTNEKLFF	TGTGCCAGCAGTCACTGGACAGGGGATACTAATGAAAAACTGTTTTTT
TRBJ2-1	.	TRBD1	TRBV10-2	CASSKIGTGGVTYNEQFF	TGCGCCAGCAGTAAAATCGGGACAGGGGGAGTTACCTACAATGAGCAGTTCTTC
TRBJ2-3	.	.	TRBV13	CASSLGGRVGDTQYF	TGTGCCAGCAGCTTGGGTGGCAGGGTTGGAGATACGCAGTATTTT
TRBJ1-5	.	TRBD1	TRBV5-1	CASSPDRGNQPQHF	TGCGCCAGCAGCCCGGACAGGGGCAATCAGCCCCAGCATTTT
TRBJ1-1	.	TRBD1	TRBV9	CASSVLPSGGNTEAFF	TGTGCCAGCAGCGTGTTACCCTCAGGGGGGAACACTGAAGCTTTCTTT
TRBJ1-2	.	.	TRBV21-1	CASSELQGLGYGYTF	TGTGCCAGCAGCGAACTACAGGGGTTGGGCTATGGCTACACCTTC
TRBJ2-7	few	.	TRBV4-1	CASSQVRDRYYEQYF	TGCGCCAGCAGCCAAGTTAGGGACCGGTACTACGAGCAGTACTTC